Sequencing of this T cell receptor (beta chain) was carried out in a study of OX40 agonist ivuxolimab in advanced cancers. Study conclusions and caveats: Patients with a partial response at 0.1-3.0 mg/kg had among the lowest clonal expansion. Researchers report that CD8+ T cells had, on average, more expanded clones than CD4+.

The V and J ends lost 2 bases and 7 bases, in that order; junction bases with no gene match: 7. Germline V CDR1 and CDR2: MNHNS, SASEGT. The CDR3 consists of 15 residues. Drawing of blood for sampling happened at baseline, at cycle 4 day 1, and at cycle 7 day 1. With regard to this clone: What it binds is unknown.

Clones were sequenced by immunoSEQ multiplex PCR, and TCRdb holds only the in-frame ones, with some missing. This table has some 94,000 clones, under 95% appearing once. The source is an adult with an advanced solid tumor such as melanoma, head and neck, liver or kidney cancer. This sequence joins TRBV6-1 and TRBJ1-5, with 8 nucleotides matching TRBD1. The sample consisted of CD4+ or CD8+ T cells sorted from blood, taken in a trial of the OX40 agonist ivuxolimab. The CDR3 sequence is CASSELGQGSQPQHF. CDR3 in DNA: TGTGCCAGCAGTGAATTAGGACAGGGCAGCCAGCCCCAGCATTTT.